A selection of T cell receptor beta chains follows, all from one sample in a study of T cells in Graves' hyperthyroidism and ophthalmopathy. One entry per CDR3 protein results from TCRdb running MiXCR on the multiplex PCR reads. Among around 520,000 distinct CDR3 sequences listed, about 14% were seen once. Source material: blood. The receptors were sampled from a woman between 40 and 55 years old with Graves' hyperthyroidism. Both conserved end residues are part of each CDR3. D genes are given only for firm matches. The size field is filled for only some rows; it gives once, few, many or a size class.

d_call: TRBD2; j_call: TRBJ2-7; clone_size: NA; v_call: TRBV3-1; cdr3_nt: TGTGCCAGCAGCCGGGGGGGAATGGGGGACTACGAGCAGTACTTC; cdr3_aa: CASSRGGMGDYEQYF
d_call: NA; j_call: TRBJ2-1; clone_size: few; v_call: TRBV28; cdr3_nt: TGTGCCAGCAGTTTAATCCCCGCGGGTGGCTCCTACAATGAGCAGTTCTTC; cdr3_aa: CASSLIPAGGSYNEQFF
d_call: TRBD2; j_call: TRBJ2-7; clone_size: NA; v_call: TRBV5-1; cdr3_nt: TGCGCCAGCAGCTCGAAGACTAGCGGGAGCCGCAGGGTCCTCTCCTACGAGCAGTACTTC; cdr3_aa: CASSSKTSGSRRVLSYEQYF
d_call: NA; j_call: TRBJ1-1; clone_size: NA; v_call: TRBV6-1; cdr3_nt: TGTGCCAGCATTGGCGAGGGGCTAAACACTGAAGCTTTCTTT; cdr3_aa: CASIGEGLNTEAFF
d_call: NA; j_call: TRBJ2-2; clone_size: NA; v_call: TRBV5-5; cdr3_nt: TGTGCCAGCAGCTATTTACCCCGGGACACAAACACCGGGGAGCTGTTTTTT; cdr3_aa: CASSYLPRDTNTGELFF
d_call: NA; j_call: TRBJ2-1; clone_size: NA; v_call: TRBV24-1; cdr3_nt: TGTGCCACCAGTGATTTCCGAGGATACAATGAGCAGTTCTTC; cdr3_aa: CATSDFRGYNEQFF
d_call: TRBD2; j_call: TRBJ2-1; clone_size: NA; v_call: TRBV7-8; cdr3_nt: TGTGCCAGCAGCTTAGCGCGGGGACTAGCGGGATTTGGTGAGCAGTTCTTC; cdr3_aa: CASSLARGLAGFGEQFF
d_call: TRBD2; j_call: TRBJ2-5; clone_size: NA; v_call: TRBV27; cdr3_nt: TGTGCCAGCAGTGCCACAGGGACTAGTCATCAAGAGACCCAGTACTTC; cdr3_aa: CASSATGTSHQETQYF
d_call: TRBD1; j_call: TRBJ1-2; clone_size: few; v_call: TRBV20-1; cdr3_nt: TGCAGTGCTAGAGGACAGGGGATCGATGGCTACACCTTC; cdr3_aa: CSARGQGIDGYTF
d_call: NA; j_call: TRBJ1-5; clone_size: many; v_call: TRBV7-2; cdr3_nt: TGTGCCAGCAGCTTCGGACAGCCCAATCAGCCCCAGCATTTT; cdr3_aa: CASSFGQPNQPQHF
d_call: TRBD2; j_call: TRBJ2-1; clone_size: NA; v_call: TRBV20-1; cdr3_nt: TGCAGTGCTAGAGATCGCCGCGGGGACTACTACAATGAGCAGTTCTTC; cdr3_aa: CSARDRRGDYYNEQFF
d_call: NA; j_call: TRBJ1-1; clone_size: few; v_call: TRBV30; cdr3_nt: TGTGCCTGGAGTGTTTTCGGGGGACAAGGGAAAGGGAACACTGAAGCTTTCTTT; cdr3_aa: CAWSVFGGQGKGNTEAFF
d_call: NA; j_call: TRBJ2-7; clone_size: NA; v_call: TRBV5-1; cdr3_nt: TGCGCCAGTGCTAGGGACCCTGGGCCCTACGAGCAGTACTTC; cdr3_aa: CASARDPGPYEQYF
d_call: NA; j_call: TRBJ2-7; clone_size: once; v_call: TRBV4-2; cdr3_nt: TGTGCCAGCAGCCCGCCTAGGGCTCTACCCTACGAGCAGTACTTC; cdr3_aa: CASSPPRALPYEQYF
d_call: NA; j_call: TRBJ2-6; clone_size: few; v_call: TRBV10-3; cdr3_nt: TGTGCCATCAGGTTTTCGGGGGCTGGGGCCAACGTCCTGACTTTC; cdr3_aa: CAIRFSGAGANVLTF
d_call: NA; j_call: TRBJ2-7; clone_size: few; v_call: TRBV4-2; cdr3_nt: TGTGCCAGCAGCCAAGAGGGCGGGATTGCCTCCTACGAGCAGTACTTC; cdr3_aa: CASSQEGGIASYEQYF
d_call: NA; j_call: TRBJ2-5; clone_size: many; v_call: TRBV10-3; cdr3_nt: TGTGCCATCAGTGAGACAGGGTCAGAGACCCAGTACTTC; cdr3_aa: CAISETGSETQYF
d_call: NA; j_call: TRBJ2-5; clone_size: many; v_call: TRBV2; cdr3_nt: TGTGCCAGCAGTGAAGCGCTGGCCAGACAAGAGACCCAGTACTTC; cdr3_aa: CASSEALARQETQYF
d_call: NA; j_call: TRBJ2-6; clone_size: NA; v_call: TRBV4-1; cdr3_nt: TGCGCCAGCAGCCAAGCCCAATCTGGGGCCAACGTCCTGACTTTC; cdr3_aa: CASSQAQSGANVLTF
d_call: NA; j_call: TRBJ1-1; clone_size: many; v_call: TRBV7-2; cdr3_nt: TGTGCCAGCAGCGCGAAAGACAGGAGTCTAGGTGAAGCTTTCTTT; cdr3_aa: CASSAKDRSLGEAFF
d_call: NA; j_call: TRBJ2-5; clone_size: many; v_call: TRBV7-9; cdr3_nt: TGTGCCAGCAGCCCGCCTAAAGAGACCCAGTACTTC; cdr3_aa: CASSPPKETQYF
d_call: NA; j_call: TRBJ2-7; clone_size: few; v_call: TRBV20-1; cdr3_nt: TGCAGTGCTAGTTCGGACATAGCCTACGAGCAGCACTTC; cdr3_aa: CSASSDIAYEQHF
d_call: NA; j_call: TRBJ2-7; clone_size: NA; v_call: TRBV11-2; cdr3_nt: TGTGCCAGCGCCCTAGTTTTAGACAGTTCCTACGAGCAGTACTTC; cdr3_aa: CASALVLDSSYEQYF
d_call: TRBD2; j_call: TRBJ2-1; clone_size: many; v_call: TRBV6-1; cdr3_nt: TGTGCCAGCAGCGCTACTAGCGGGGCCTACAATGAGCAGTTCTTC; cdr3_aa: CASSATSGAYNEQFF
d_call: TRBD1; j_call: TRBJ1-5; clone_size: many; v_call: TRBV12-3/TRBV12-4; cdr3_nt: TGTGCCAGCAGTTTCACCAGGGGGAGAGGCAATCAGCCCCAGCATTTT; cdr3_aa: CASSFTRGRGNQPQHF
d_call: NA; j_call: TRBJ2-7; clone_size: few; v_call: TRBV19; cdr3_nt: TGTGCCAGTAGTAGTACCAGTGACTCCTCCTACGAGCAGTACTTC; cdr3_aa: CASSSTSDSSYEQYF
d_call: NA; j_call: TRBJ2-2; clone_size: many; v_call: TRBV3-1; cdr3_nt: TGTGCCAGCAGCCCAGGTCATGAGCCAGACACCGGGGAGCTGTTTTTT; cdr3_aa: CASSPGHEPDTGELFF
d_call: NA; j_call: TRBJ2-2; clone_size: NA; v_call: TRBV7-2; cdr3_nt: TGTGCCAGCAGCTTATGGCAAGGAGCCACCGGGGAGCTGTTTTTT; cdr3_aa: CASSLWQGATGELFF
d_call: NA; j_call: TRBJ2-5; clone_size: many; v_call: TRBV18; cdr3_nt: TGTGCCAGCAGCCGTGGACAGCAAGAGACCCAGTACTTC; cdr3_aa: CASSRGQQETQYF
d_call: NA; j_call: TRBJ2-7; clone_size: few; v_call: TRBV28; cdr3_nt: TGTGCCAGCAAAGGGTTGGTCGACGAGCAGTACTTC; cdr3_aa: CASKGLVDEQYF
d_call: NA; j_call: TRBJ2-5; clone_size: many; v_call: TRBV12-3/TRBV12-4; cdr3_nt: TGTGCCAGCAGTTTTCCGGGCGGGCAAGAGACCCAGTACTTC; cdr3_aa: CASSFPGGQETQYF
d_call: TRBD1; j_call: TRBJ2-2; clone_size: many; v_call: TRBV28; cdr3_nt: TGTGCCAGCAGCAGAGGACAGGGGGCCGGGGAGCTGTTTTTT; cdr3_aa: CASSRGQGAGELFF
d_call: TRBD2; j_call: TRBJ2-1; clone_size: many; v_call: TRBV9; cdr3_nt: TGTGCCAGCAGCCCTAGTGGGACTAGCACCTACAATGAGCAGTTCTTC; cdr3_aa: CASSPSGTSTYNEQFF
d_call: NA; j_call: TRBJ2-7; clone_size: many; v_call: TRBV2; cdr3_nt: TGTGCCAGCAGCCTGGAAACACCCTACGAGCAGTACTTC; cdr3_aa: CASSLETPYEQYF
d_call: TRBD1; j_call: TRBJ2-6; clone_size: few; v_call: TRBV19; cdr3_nt: TGTGCCAGTAGTACGACAGGGGAGGCCTTATCTGGGGCCAACGTCCTGACTTTC; cdr3_aa: CASSTTGEALSGANVLTF
d_call: NA; j_call: TRBJ1-2; clone_size: once; v_call: TRBV6-5; cdr3_nt: TGTGCCAGCAGTTACCCTGACGGACAGTCGAGCCCTTTTAACTATGGCTACACCTTC; cdr3_aa: CASSYPDGQSSPFNYGYTF
d_call: NA; j_call: TRBJ2-7; clone_size: NA; v_call: TRBV20-1; cdr3_nt: TGCAGTGCTAGAGATCCGACTAGGACCTACGAGCAGTACTTC; cdr3_aa: CSARDPTRTYEQYF
d_call: TRBD2; j_call: TRBJ2-7; clone_size: few; v_call: TRBV28; cdr3_nt: TGTGCCAGCAGTCCCCGAGCGGGAGTCGAGCAGTACTTC; cdr3_aa: CASSPRAGVEQYF
d_call: NA; j_call: TRBJ1-5; clone_size: few; v_call: TRBV6-2/TRBV6-3; cdr3_nt: TGTGCCAGCACCCACCTGGGGGGGCCCCAGCATTTT; cdr3_aa: CASTHLGGPQHF
d_call: NA; j_call: TRBJ2-1; clone_size: many; v_call: TRBV6-2/TRBV6-3; cdr3_nt: TGTGCCAGCAGTTTCACGGGAGATGAGCAGTTCTTC; cdr3_aa: CASSFTGDEQFF
d_call: TRBD2; j_call: TRBJ2-7; clone_size: NA; v_call: TRBV27; cdr3_nt: TGTGCCAGCACTAGCGGGGTAACCTACGAGCAGTACTTC; cdr3_aa: CASTSGVTYEQYF
d_call: TRBD1; j_call: TRBJ2-7; clone_size: NA; v_call: TRBV10-3; cdr3_nt: TGTGCCCCCATTTTCCTAAATCCGAGGGACAGGGGTTCCTACGAGCAGTACTTC; cdr3_aa: CAPIFLNPRDRGSYEQYF
d_call: NA; j_call: TRBJ1-2; clone_size: many; v_call: TRBV29-1; cdr3_nt: TGCAGCGTTGAAGTTGCTTATGATGGCTACACCTTC; cdr3_aa: CSVEVAYDGYTF
d_call: NA; j_call: TRBJ2-3; clone_size: many; v_call: TRBV28; cdr3_nt: TGTGCCAGCAGTTTAATACGGAGTACGCAGTATTTT; cdr3_aa: CASSLIRSTQYF
d_call: TRBD2; j_call: TRBJ2-7; clone_size: NA; v_call: TRBV28; cdr3_nt: TGTGCCAGCAGTTTCTGGGGGGGTGGCTCCTACGAGCAGTACTTC; cdr3_aa: CASSFWGGGSYEQYF
d_call: NA; j_call: TRBJ1-2; clone_size: few; v_call: TRBV10-3; cdr3_nt: TGTGCCATCAGTGAGTCAGGTGGGGGGCCCAACTATGGCTACACCTTC; cdr3_aa: CAISESGGGPNYGYTF
d_call: TRBD2; j_call: TRBJ2-7; clone_size: many; v_call: TRBV28; cdr3_nt: TGTGCCAGCAGCTCACTAGCGGGAGGGCCTGGGGAGCAGTACTTC; cdr3_aa: CASSSLAGGPGEQYF
d_call: NA; j_call: TRBJ2-1; clone_size: many; v_call: TRBV6-6; cdr3_nt: TGTGCCAGCAGTTACAGCATGACGGTATCCTACAATGAGCAGTTCTTC; cdr3_aa: CASSYSMTVSYNEQFF
d_call: TRBD2; j_call: TRBJ2-2; clone_size: many; v_call: TRBV12-3/TRBV12-4; cdr3_nt: TGTGCCAGCAGTAGGACTAGCGCGAACACCGGGGAGCTGTTTTTT; cdr3_aa: CASSRTSANTGELFF
d_call: NA; j_call: TRBJ1-1; clone_size: NA; v_call: TRBV15; cdr3_nt: TGTGCCACCAGCAGGGGAGGGGACACTGAAGCTTTCTTT; cdr3_aa: CATSRGGDTEAFF
d_call: TRBD2; j_call: TRBJ2-3; clone_size: many; v_call: TRBV20-1; cdr3_nt: TGCAGTGCCCCGGGACTAGCGGGAGGTTTCGAGGATACGCAGTATTTT; cdr3_aa: CSAPGLAGGFEDTQYF
d_call: NA; j_call: TRBJ2-3; clone_size: few; v_call: TRBV6-6; cdr3_nt: TGTGCCAGCAGTTACTCGGCGGGGAGGACTACAGATACGCAGTATTTT; cdr3_aa: CASSYSAGRTTDTQYF
d_call: TRBD2; j_call: TRBJ2-7; clone_size: many; v_call: TRBV13; cdr3_nt: TGTGCCAGCAGCCCGACAGCGGGACTTAACTACGAGCAGTACTTC; cdr3_aa: CASSPTAGLNYEQYF
d_call: NA; j_call: TRBJ2-1; clone_size: few; v_call: TRBV10-3; cdr3_nt: TGTGCCATCAGTGAGGCGGGTGACTACAATGAGCAGTTCTTC; cdr3_aa: CAISEAGDYNEQFF
d_call: TRBD2; j_call: TRBJ2-3; clone_size: many; v_call: TRBV3-1; cdr3_nt: TGTGCCAGCAGCCAGACTAGCGGGAGGGCCGAGTTGACAGATACGCAGTATTTT; cdr3_aa: CASSQTSGRAELTDTQYF
d_call: TRBD1; j_call: TRBJ2-4; clone_size: many; v_call: TRBV2; cdr3_nt: TGTGCCACCTATCCGGGACAGGGGGCCGGCAAAAACATTCAGTACTTC; cdr3_aa: CATYPGQGAGKNIQYF
d_call: NA; j_call: TRBJ2-1; clone_size: many; v_call: TRBV27; cdr3_nt: TGTGCCAGCAGTCAGGACGTCATCTCCTACAATGAGCAGTTCTTC; cdr3_aa: CASSQDVISYNEQFF
d_call: TRBD1; j_call: TRBJ2-7; clone_size: many; v_call: TRBV27; cdr3_nt: TGTGCCAGCAGTTCTCAGACAGGGTCCTACGAGCAGTACTTC; cdr3_aa: CASSSQTGSYEQYF
d_call: NA; j_call: TRBJ1-2; clone_size: NA; v_call: TRBV20-1; cdr3_nt: TGCAGTGCTAGAGTCTTGACAGCAGGCTACACCTTC; cdr3_aa: CSARVLTAGYTF
d_call: TRBD2; j_call: TRBJ2-7; clone_size: many; v_call: TRBV12-3/TRBV12-4; cdr3_nt: TGTGCCAGCAGTGGGGGACTAGCGGGGACCTACGAGCAGTACTTC; cdr3_aa: CASSGGLAGTYEQYF